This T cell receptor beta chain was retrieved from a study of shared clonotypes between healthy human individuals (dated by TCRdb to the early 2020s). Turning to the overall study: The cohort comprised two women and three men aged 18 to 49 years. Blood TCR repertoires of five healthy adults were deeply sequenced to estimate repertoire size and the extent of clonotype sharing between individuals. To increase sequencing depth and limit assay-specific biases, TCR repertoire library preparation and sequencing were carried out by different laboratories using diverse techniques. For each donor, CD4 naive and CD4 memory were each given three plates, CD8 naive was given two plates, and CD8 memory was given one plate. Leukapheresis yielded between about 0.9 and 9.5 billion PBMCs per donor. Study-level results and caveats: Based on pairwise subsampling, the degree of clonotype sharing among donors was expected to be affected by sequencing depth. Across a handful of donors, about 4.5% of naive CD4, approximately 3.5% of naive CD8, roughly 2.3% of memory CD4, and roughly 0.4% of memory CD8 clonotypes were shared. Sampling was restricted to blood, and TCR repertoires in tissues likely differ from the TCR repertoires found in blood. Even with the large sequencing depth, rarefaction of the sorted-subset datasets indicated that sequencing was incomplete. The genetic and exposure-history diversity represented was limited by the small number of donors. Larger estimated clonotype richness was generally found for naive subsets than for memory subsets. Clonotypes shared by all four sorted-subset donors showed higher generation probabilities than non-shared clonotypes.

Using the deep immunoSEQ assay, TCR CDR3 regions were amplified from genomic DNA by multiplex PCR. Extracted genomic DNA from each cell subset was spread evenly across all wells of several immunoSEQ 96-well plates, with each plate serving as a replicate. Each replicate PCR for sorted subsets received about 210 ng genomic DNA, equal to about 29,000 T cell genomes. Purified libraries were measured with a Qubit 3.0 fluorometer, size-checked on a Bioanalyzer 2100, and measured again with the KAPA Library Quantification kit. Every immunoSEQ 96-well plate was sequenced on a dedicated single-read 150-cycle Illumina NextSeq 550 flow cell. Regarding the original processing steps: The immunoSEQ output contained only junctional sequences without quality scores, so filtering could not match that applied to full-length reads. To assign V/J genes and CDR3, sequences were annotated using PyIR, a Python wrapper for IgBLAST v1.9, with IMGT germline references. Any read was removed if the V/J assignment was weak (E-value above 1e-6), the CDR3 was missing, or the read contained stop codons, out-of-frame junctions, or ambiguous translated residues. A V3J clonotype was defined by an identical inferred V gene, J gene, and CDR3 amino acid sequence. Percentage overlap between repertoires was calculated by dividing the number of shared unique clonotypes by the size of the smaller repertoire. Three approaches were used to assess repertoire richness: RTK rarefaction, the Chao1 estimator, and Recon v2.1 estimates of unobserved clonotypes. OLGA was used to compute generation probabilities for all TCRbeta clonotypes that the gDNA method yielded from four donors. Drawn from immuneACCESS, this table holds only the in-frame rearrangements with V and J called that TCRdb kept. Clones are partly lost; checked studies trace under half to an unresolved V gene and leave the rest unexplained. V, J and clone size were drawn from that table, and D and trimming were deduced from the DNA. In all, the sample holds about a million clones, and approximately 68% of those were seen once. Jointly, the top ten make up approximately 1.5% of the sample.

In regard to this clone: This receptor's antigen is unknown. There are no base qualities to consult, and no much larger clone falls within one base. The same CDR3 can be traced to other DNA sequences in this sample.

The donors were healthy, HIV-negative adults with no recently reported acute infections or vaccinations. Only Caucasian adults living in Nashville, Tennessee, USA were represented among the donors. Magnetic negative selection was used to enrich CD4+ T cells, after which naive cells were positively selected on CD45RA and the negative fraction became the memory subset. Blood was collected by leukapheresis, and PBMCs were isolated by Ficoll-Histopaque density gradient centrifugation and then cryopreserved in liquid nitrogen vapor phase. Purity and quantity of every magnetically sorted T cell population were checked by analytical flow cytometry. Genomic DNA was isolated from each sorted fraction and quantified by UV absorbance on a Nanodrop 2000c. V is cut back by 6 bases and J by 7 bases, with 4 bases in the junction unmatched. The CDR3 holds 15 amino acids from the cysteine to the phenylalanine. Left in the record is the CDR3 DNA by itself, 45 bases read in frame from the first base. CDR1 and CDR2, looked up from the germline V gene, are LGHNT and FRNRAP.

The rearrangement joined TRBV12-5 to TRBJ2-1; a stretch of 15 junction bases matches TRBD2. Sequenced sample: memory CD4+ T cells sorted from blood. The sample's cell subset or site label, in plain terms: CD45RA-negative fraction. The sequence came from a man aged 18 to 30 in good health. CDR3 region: CASGLGLAGGNEQFF. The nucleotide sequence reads TGTGCTAGTGGGCTTGGACTAGCGGGAGGGAATGAGCAGTTCTTC. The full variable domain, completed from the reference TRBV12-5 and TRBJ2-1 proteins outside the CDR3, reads DARVTQTPRHKVTEMGQEVTMRCQPILGHNTVFWYRQTMMQGLELLAYFRNRAPLDDSGMPKDRFSAEMPDATLATLKIQPSEPRDSAVYFCASGLGLAGGNEQFFGPGTRLTVL.